Below, one T cell receptor (beta chain) is given with its context. Its specificity is not known. PCR or immunohistochemistry showed mismatch repair deficiency in every enrolled patient. TCR sequencing covered a few patients who responded to pembrolizumab. This record comes from a study of PD-1 blockade in mismatch repair-deficient tumors. On the study more broadly: Patients had about 13 mismatch repair-deficient cancer types and were previously treated and progressing. Study conclusions and caveats: Tumor-resident clones, often absent from pretreatment blood, expanded after pembrolizumab and then contracted.

Germline CDR1 reads SGHRS; CDR2 reads YFSETQ. The CDR3 totals 15 residues. V was cut by 3 bases and J by 6 bases, with 16 bases left in between. TCRdb's table, derived via immunoSEQ multiplex PCR, lists solely in-frame clones and lacks some. The profile shows tens of thousands of clones, more than 80% of them singletons. This receptor was obtained from an adult with mismatch repair-deficient cancer. The input for sequencing was peripheral blood, taken 44 weeks after starting pembrolizumab. The chain employs TRBV5-1 and TRBJ2-1; D tentatively reads TRBD1 or TRBD2 (5 bases each). CDR3 DNA: TGCGCCAGCAGCTGGGGCTTGGGAGTGGGCAATGAGCAGTTCTTC. It codes for CASSWGLGVGNEQFF.